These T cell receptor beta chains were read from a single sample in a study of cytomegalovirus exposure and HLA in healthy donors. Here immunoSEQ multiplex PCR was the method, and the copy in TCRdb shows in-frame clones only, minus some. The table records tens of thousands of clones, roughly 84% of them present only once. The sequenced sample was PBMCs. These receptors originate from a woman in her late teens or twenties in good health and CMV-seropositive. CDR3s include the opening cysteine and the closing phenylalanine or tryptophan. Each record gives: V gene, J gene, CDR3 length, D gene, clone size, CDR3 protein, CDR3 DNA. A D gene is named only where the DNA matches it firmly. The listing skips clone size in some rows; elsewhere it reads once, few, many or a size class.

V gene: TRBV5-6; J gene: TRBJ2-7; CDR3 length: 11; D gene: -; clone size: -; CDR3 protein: CASSGRGEQYF; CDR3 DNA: TGTGCCAGCTCCGGACGGGGCGAGCAGTACTTC
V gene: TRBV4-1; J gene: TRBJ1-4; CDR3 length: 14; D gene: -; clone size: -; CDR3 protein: CASSQVQVKEKLFF; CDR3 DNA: TGCGCCAGCAGCCAAGTACAGGTAAAAGAAAAACTGTTTTTT
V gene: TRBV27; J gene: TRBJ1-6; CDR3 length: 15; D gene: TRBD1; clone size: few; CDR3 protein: CASTTGTGENSPLHF; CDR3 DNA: TGTGCCAGCACCACCGGGACAGGGGAAAATTCACCCCTCCACTTT
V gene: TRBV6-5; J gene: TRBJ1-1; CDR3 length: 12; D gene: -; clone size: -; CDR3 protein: CASSYRDREAFF; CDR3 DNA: TGTGCCAGCAGTTACCGTGACAGGGAAGCTTTCTTT
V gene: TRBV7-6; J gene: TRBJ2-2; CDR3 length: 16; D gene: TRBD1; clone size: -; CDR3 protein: CASSPRDSANTGELFF; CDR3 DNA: TGTGCCAGCAGCCCCCGGGACAGTGCGAACACCGGGGAGCTGTTTTTT
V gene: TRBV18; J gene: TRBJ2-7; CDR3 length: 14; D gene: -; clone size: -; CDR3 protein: CASSPPDRTYEQYF; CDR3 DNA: TGTGCCAGCTCACCACCCGACAGAACCTACGAGCAGTACTTC
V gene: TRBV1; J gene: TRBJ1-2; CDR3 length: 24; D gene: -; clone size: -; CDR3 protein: CTSSQVREIYNLTNTGGEGIGYTF; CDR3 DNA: TGCACCAGCAGCCAAGTTCGTGAGATCTACAATCTAACTAATACAGGGGGCGAGGGCATTGGCTACACCTTC
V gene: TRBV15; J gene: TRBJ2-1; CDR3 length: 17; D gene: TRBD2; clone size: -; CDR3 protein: CATSRDLASGVANEQFF; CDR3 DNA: TGTGCCACCAGCAGAGATCTGGCTAGCGGGGTGGCCAATGAGCAGTTCTTC
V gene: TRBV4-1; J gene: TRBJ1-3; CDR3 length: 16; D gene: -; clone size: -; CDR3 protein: CASSQGQGPSGNTIYF; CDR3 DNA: TGCGCCAGCAGCCAAGGTCAGGGGCCCTCCGGAAACACCATATATTTT
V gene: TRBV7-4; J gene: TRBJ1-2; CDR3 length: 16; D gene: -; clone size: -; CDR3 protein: CASSLGWGGLLYGYTF; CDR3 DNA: TGTGCCAGCAGCTTAGGATGGGGGGGACTCCTCTATGGCTACACCTTC
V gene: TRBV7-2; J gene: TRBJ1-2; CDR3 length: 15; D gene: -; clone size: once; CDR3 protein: CASSLEVGVEHGYTF; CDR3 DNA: TGTGCCAGCAGCTTAGAAGTCGGGGTAGAGCATGGCTACACCTTC
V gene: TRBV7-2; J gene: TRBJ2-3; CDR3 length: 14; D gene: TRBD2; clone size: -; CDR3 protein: CASSVTSGPDTQYF; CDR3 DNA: TGTGCCAGCAGCGTGACTAGCGGACCAGATACGCAGTATTTT
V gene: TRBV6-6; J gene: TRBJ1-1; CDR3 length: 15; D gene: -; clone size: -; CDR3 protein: CASQTPGLADTEAFF; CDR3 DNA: TGTGCCAGTCAAACGCCGGGGTTGGCGGACACTGAAGCTTTCTTT